The text below deals with one T cell receptor (beta chain). The antigen remains undetermined. This entry belongs to a study of T cells in Graves' hyperthyroidism and ophthalmopathy. Findings and limits, study-wide: The model identified upcoming ophthalmopathy a median approximately six months ahead of onset. Most clonotypes expanded in the thyroid (above 0.001) were also present in blood.

TCR beta CDR3 regions were amplified from RNA. When the TCR CDR3 underwent first-round RT-PCR, the HTBI primer set was used. TCRdb itself ran the multiplex PCR reads through MiXCR, one entry per CDR3 protein. Here the sample spans hundreds of thousands of distinct CDR3 sequences, about 20% being singletons. CDR3 length: 13 amino acids. V shed 7 bases and J 6 bases; nucleotides not matched to a gene: 6. Germline V gene lookup returns CDR1 MNHEY and CDR2 SVGEGT. Those patients with uncontrolled infection, other autoimmune disease, pregnancy or lactation were excluded. The chain combines TRBV6-2 or TRBV6-3 with TRBJ2-7, with 10 bases matching TRBD1. The sequence was obtained from a man younger than 45 with Graves' ophthalmopathy. The sample taken for sequencing was blood. For the CDR3, the DNA is TGTGCCAGCAACGGACAGGGGGTAGGCGAGCAGTACTTC. Protein sequence: CASNGQGVGEQYF.